One and the same sample provided the 8 T cell receptor beta chains below, sequenced in a study of shared clonotypes between healthy human individuals (TCRdb year 2020). The receptor library was made with the immunoSEQ multiplex PCR assay. TCRdb stores this immuneACCESS table with in-frame sequences only. Part of the clones is absent; in the studies checked, under half of the shortfall reflects unresolved V genes, and no reason is known for the rest. The sample profile shows about 1.5 million clones; roughly 95% of them were found once. The ten largest clonotypes hold roughly 1.1% of the sample. Sample: naive CD4+ T cells sorted from blood. The sample's cell subset or site label, in plain terms: CD45RA+ positively selected. Receptors were obtained from a man aged 30-40 years in good health.

V usage is TRBV6-6 and J usage is TRBJ1-4, with TRBD1 matching over 7 bases. Germline values: CDR1 MNHNY, CDR2 SVGAGI (reference sequence). J was trimmed by 7 bases and V by 6 bases; bases with no gene match: 14. The CDR3 has 16 residues. The CDR3 bases are TGTGCCAGCAGCGTATTAACAGGGGAGGTTGGTGAAAAACTGTTTTTT. Its protein product is CASSVLTGEVGEKLFF.

The chain recombines TRBV7-2 with TRBJ2-4; 7 bases are shared with TRBD2. The CDR3 extends over 16 amino acids. Germline V gives CDR1 SGHTA, CDR2 FQGNSA. The J segment lost 8 bases and the V segment lost 0 bases, leaving 10 bases of the junction unmatched. In DNA form, the CDR3 reads TGTGCCAGCAGCTTAGCTCCAGCGGGGAGGTGGGACATTCAGTACTTC. Translating it yields CASSLAPAGRWDIQYF.

In the case of this clone: Sequence at one end of the junction differs from germline and may be a read error. The same CDR3 can be traced to other DNA sequences in this sample. The chain links TRBV7-8 to TRBJ1-1, with D possibly being TRBD1 (5 bases). The CDR3 length is 13 residues. The germline V gene has CDR1 SGHVS and CDR2 FQNEAQ. As DNA, the CDR3 is TGCGCCAGCAGCCTCCCTCAGGGCAGGAAAGCTTTCTTT. Protein sequence: CASSLPQGRKAFF.

The gene calls are TRBV19 and TRBJ1-1; TRBD1 is a possible D gene (5 bases). V lost 6 bases, J lost 0 bases, and 20 bases lay in between. Germline-derived CDR1 and CDR2 are LNHDA and SQIVND (reference sequence). CDR3 length equals 17 residues. DNA of the CDR3: TGTGCCAGTAGAGAAAGTTACCGGACAAATTTGAACACTGAAGCTTTCTTT. Translating it yields CASRESYRTNLNTEAFF.

V and J are TRBV5-1 and TRBJ2-3; the match to TRBD1 covers 9 bases. Germline V gene sequence: CDR1 SGHRS, CDR2 YFSETQ. The CDR3 sequence is 15 residues long. With V trimmed by 5 bases and J by 4 bases, 8 bases remained unmatched. CDR3 region: CASRPGQGGADTQYF. The CDR3 DNA is TGCGCCAGCAGGCCGGGACAGGGCGGAGCAGATACGCAGTATTTT.

V usage is TRBV7-6 and J usage is TRBJ2-1, with D possibly matching TRBD1 (6 bases). The V end lost 0 bases, the J end lost 0 bases, and 18 bases lay between the germline ends. Germline CDR1 SGHVS, CDR2 FNYEAQ. This CDR3 contains 19 residues. CDR3 residues: CASSLAWGGQQLSYNEQFF. CDR3 DNA sequence: TGTGCCAGCAGCTTAGCGTGGGGTGGACAGCAGCTCTCCTACAATGAGCAGTTCTTC.

The chain links TRBV7-3 to TRBJ1-1, with D maybe TRBD1 (5 bases). The V end was cut by 5 bases, the J end by 4 bases, with 17 bases between. Germline CDR1 and CDR2: SGHTA and FQGTGA. The CDR3 totals 15 residues. This CDR3 reads CASSPHGGKGTEAFF. CDR3 coding DNA: TGTGCCAGCAGCCCACACGGGGGAAAGGGCACTGAAGCTTTCTTT.

The chain is built from TRBV29-1 and TRBJ2-7; TRBD1 aligns across 7 bases. V dropped 6 bases and J dropped 4; count of bases not matched to a gene: 3. Germline V gene data show CDR1 as SQVTM and CDR2 as ANQGSEA. The CDR3 is 11 amino acids. Here the CDR3 DNA reads TGCAGCGTCGGGACAGAGTACGAGCAGTACTTC. Amino acids: CSVGTEYEQYF.